The 11 T cell receptor beta chains listed next were all sequenced from one sample in a study of blood T cell repertoires in COVID-19. The data were produced by immunoSEQ multiplex PCR, yet TCRdb's version contains in-frame clones alone and is incomplete. The sample lists about 260,000 clones; 80% to 90% were seen once. Sequencing was carried out using peripheral blood. These receptors were collected from a woman aged 40-49 years who had recovered from COVID-19.

The chain employs TRBV27 and TRBJ1-6; D is unclear. The germline V and J ends were trimmed by 5 bases and 3 bases, with 11 bases remaining between them. The CDR3 totals 15 residues. Germline-derived CDR1 and CDR2 are MNHEY and SMNVEV (reference sequence). In nucleotides, the CDR3 is TGTGCCAGCAGTGCCCGGGAGCACTATAATTCACCCCTCCACTTT. Translated: CASSAREHYNSPLHF.

The rearrangement uses TRBV7-9 and TRBJ1-4; D uncertain. Trimming took 1 base from V and 0 from J, leaving 6 bases between them. The CDR3 loop spans 15 amino acids. The germline V gene encodes CDR1 SEHNR and CDR2 FQNEAQ (reference sequence). The CDR3 DNA reads as TGTGCCAGCAGCTTAGGCGCTTCAACTAATGAAAAACTGTTTTTT. It is translated as CASSLGASTNEKLFF.

The chain uses TRBV5-6 and TRBJ2-5; TRBD1 agrees at 8 bases. This CDR3 contains 14 residues. Germline V gene lookup returns CDR1 SGHDT and CDR2 YYEEEE. Unmatched junction bases numbered 4, after V lost 2 bases and J lost 4 bases. CDR3 protein: CASSFGQGGETQYF. The DNA for the CDR3 is TGTGCCAGCAGCTTTGGACAGGGAGGAGAGACCCAGTACTTC. The variable domain in full, completed from reference TRBV5-6 and TRBJ2-5, reads DAGVTQSPTHLIKTRGQQVTLRCSPKSGHDTVSWYQQALGQGPQFIFQYYEEEERQRGNFPDRFSGHQFPNYSSELNVNALLLGDSALYLCASSFGQGGETQYFGPGTRLLVL.

CDR3 amino acids: CASGPGQGYNEQFF. Here the CDR3 DNA reads TGTGCCAGCGGACCGGGACAGGGTTACAATGAGCAGTTCTTC. The gene calls are TRBV2 and TRBJ2-1; 9 bases match TRBD1. The germline gives CDR1 SNHLY, CDR2 FYNNEI. The CDR3 totals 14 residues. J gave up 4 bases and V 8 bases, and 6 bases lay outside the gene matches.

The chain joins TRBV5-1 to TRBJ2-3, with 8 bases that match TRBD1. The germline CDR1 and CDR2 sequences are SGHRS and YFSETQ. The length of the CDR3 is 15 residues. J was trimmed by 5 bases and V by 0 bases; bases with no gene match: 5. The CDR3, as DNA: TGCGCCAGCAGCTTGGTACGACAGGGGAGAGATACGCAGTATTTT. Translating gives CASSLVRQGRDTQYF. Complete variable domain (other parts from reference TRBV5-1 and TRBJ2-3): KAGVTQTPRYLIKTRGQQVTLSCSPISGHRSVSWYQQTPGQGLQFLFEYFSETQRNKGNFPGRFSGRQFSNSRSEMNVSTLELGDSALYLCASSLVRQGRDTQYFGPGTRLTVL.

The genes are TRBV4-3 and TRBJ2-1; 12 bases fit TRBD2. The CDR3 spans 13 residues. Germline loops: CDR1 LGHNA, CDR2 YSLEER. J lost 10 bases, V lost 6 bases, and 4 bases had no gene match. The CDR3 reads CASSRLAGDEQFF. The CDR3 nucleotides read TGCGCCAGCAGTCGACTAGCGGGGGACGAGCAGTTCTTC.

This chain connects TRBV10-3 to TRBJ1-5; D ambiguous. V lost 0 bases and J 4 bases, leaving 10 bases between the germline ends. The length of the CDR3 is 15 residues. The germline gives CDR1 ENHRY, CDR2 SYGVKD. CDR3 sequence (DNA): TGTGCCATCAGTGAGTCCATAGGGAGTAATCAGCCCCAGCATTTT. Its translation: CAISESIGSNQPQHF.

Ten or more counts support this clone. The chain carries TRBV3-1 (or the pseudogene TRBV3-2) and TRBJ2-7; TRBD2 aligns across 12 bases. CDR1 is LGHDT and CDR2 is YNNKEL in the germline V gene (reference sequence). CDR3 size: 15 residues. J was trimmed by 5 bases and V by 6 bases; bases with no gene match: 8. CDR3 in DNA: TGTGCCAGCAGGGTAGAGGCTAGCGGGGGGGACGAGCAGTACTTC. Its translation: CASRVEASGGDEQYF.

The CDR3 DNA reads as TGTGCCAGCAGCCAATGGTTAGGGGGCACCGGGGAGCTGTTTTTT. It yields the protein CASSQWLGGTGELFF. The V gene is TRBV3-1 (or the pseudogene TRBV3-2), the J gene TRBJ2-2; the D gene is possibly TRBD1 (6 bases). V dropped 2 bases and J dropped 4 bases, with 11 bases sitting between them. Germline-derived CDR1 and CDR2 are LGHDT and YNNKEL (reference sequence). The CDR3 is 15 residues long.

This clone was observed a handful of times. The chain employs TRBV6-2 or TRBV6-3 and TRBJ1-2; 7 bases align to TRBD1. Germline CDR1 and CDR2: MNHEY and SVGEGT. Unmatched junction bases numbered 18, after V lost 3 bases and J lost 2 bases. The CDR3 contains 19 residues. CDR3 nucleotides: TGTGCCAGCAGTTATACGGGACAGCCGGGATCACCTACGAACTATGGCTACACCTTC. Translated, it gives CASSYTGQPGSPTNYGYTF.

The chain uses TRBV28 and TRBJ1-2, with a weak D call TRBD1 (5 bases). The CDR3 sequence is 15 residues long. V lost 1 base to trimming and J lost 2 bases, with 11 bases between them. From germline, CDR1 is MDHEN and CDR2 SYDVKM. CDR3 loop: CASSLSAGNNYGYTF. DNA of the CDR3: TGTGCCAGCAGTTTATCGGCAGGGAACAACTATGGCTACACCTTC.